Many counts were recorded for the clone carrying this TCR beta chain. The CDR3 is 18 amino acids. The germline gives CDR1 MNHEY, CDR2 SVGEGT. V lost 2 bases, J lost 5 bases, and 16 bases stayed unmatched. Amplifying from RNA transcripts, the study obtained TCR beta CDR3 regions. HTBI primers served in a first-round RT-PCR, which a second-round multiplex PCR followed. A single record per CDR3 protein comes from TCRdb applying MiXCR to the multiplex PCR reads. The sample gives 680,000 or so distinct CDR3 sequences, 22% of which show up once; approximately 6.9% is in the top ten. The record originates from a study of Graves' ophthalmopathy and Graves' hyperthyroidism. On the study more broadly: The study drew peripheral blood at initial diagnosis, before any treatment.

Sequenced sample: peripheral blood. The receptor was derived from a woman between 18 and 29 years old with stable Graves' hyperthyroidism. Some clones in this sample may be carry-over from other donors' samples. The chain uses TRBV6-2 or TRBV6-3 and TRBJ2-7; 9 bases line up with TRBD1. The CDR3 DNA reads TGTGCCAGCAGTTACAAAACCGGGACAGGGTATGATAACGACGAGCAGTACTTC. Amino acid sequence: CASSYKTGTGYDNDEQYF.